The 21 T cell receptor beta chains below were found in one sample sequenced in a study of blood T cell repertoires in COVID-19. Assay: immunoSEQ multiplex PCR; the TCRdb copy retains only in-frame clones and omits some. Of roughly 100,000 clones in the sample, approximately 86% were seen once. Sequenced sample: peripheral blood. The origin of the receptors is a man older than 75 with acute or convalescent COVID-19.

The chain couples TRBV4-3 to TRBJ2-7; TRBD1 might be the D (8 bases). Trimming stripped 4 bases from V and 7 bases from J, with 14 bases between. CDR1 is LGHNA and CDR2 is YSLEER in the germline V gene. This CDR3 is 13 amino acids long. CDR3 region: CASSRNRGGEQYF. The CDR3 DNA follows: TGCGCCAGCAGCCGGAACAGGGGGGGAGAGCAGTACTTC.

The chain combines TRBV19 with TRBJ1-2; no clear D. Germline assignment: CDR1 LNHDA and CDR2 SQIVND (reference sequence). The CDR3 is 14 amino acids. V lost 3 bases and J lost 2, with 10 bases in between. The CDR3 bases are TGTGCCAGTAGTATTAAGCCGGGGAACTATGGCTACACCTTC. This encodes CASSIKPGNYGYTF.

The chain is built from TRBV5-1 and TRBJ1-4; D is undetermined. CDR1 is SGHRS, CDR2 YFSETQ, per germline. Trimming removed 4 bases from V and 4 bases from J, with 11 bases in between. The CDR3 is 14 residues long. The CDR3, as DNA: TGCGCCAGCAGCCGAGGGTCCCTTAATGAAAAACTGTTTTTT. It codes for CASSRGSLNEKLFF.

The V and J genes are TRBV7-2 and TRBJ2-3; TRBD1 is a possible D gene (5 bases). The length of the CDR3 is 16 residues. Germline V gene sequence: CDR1 SGHTA, CDR2 FQGNSA. Deletions cut 2 bases from V and 4 bases from J, with 16 bases between. CDR3 sequence: CASSLIPQGWSDTQYF. Written as DNA, the CDR3 is TGTGCCAGCAGCTTAATCCCCCAGGGATGGTCAGATACGCAGTATTTT.

This chain joins TRBV5-1 and TRBJ2-1, with D tentatively TRBD1 (5 bases). Trimming took 0 bases from V and 0 from J, leaving 7 bases between them. This CDR3 spans 15 amino acids. Germline V lookup: CDR1 SGHRS, CDR2 YFSETQ. CDR3 residues: CASSLGQSSYNEQFF. CDR3 sequence (DNA): TGCGCCAGCAGCTTGGGACAGAGCTCCTACAATGAGCAGTTCTTC.

The V gene is TRBV27, the J gene TRBJ1-3; D is uncertain. Deletions cut 5 bases from V and 0 bases from J, with 8 bases between. Germline V gene sequence: CDR1 MNHEY, CDR2 SMNVEV (reference sequence). This CDR3 contains 14 residues. The DNA for the CDR3 is TGTGCCAGCAGTCAATCATTCTCTGGAAACACCATATATTTT. This encodes CASSQSFSGNTIYF.

The chain recombines TRBV4-3 with TRBJ2-3; TRBD2 matches at 13 bases. The CDR3 length is 16 residues. The germline CDR1 and CDR2 sequences are LGHNA and YSLEER. Trimming cost V 4 bases and J 2 bases; bases outside gene matches: 3. CDR3 sequence: CASSPGLAGLTDTQYF. The DNA for the CDR3 is TGCGCCAGCAGCCCGGGACTAGCGGGACTCACAGATACGCAGTATTTT.

The chain employs TRBV19 and TRBJ2-7, with D possibly TRBD1 on 6 matching bases. The CDR3 is 13 residues long. Germline-derived CDR1 and CDR2 are LNHDA and SQIVND (reference sequence). Trimming removed 3 bases from V and 3 bases from J, with 9 bases in between. The CDR3 DNA is TGTGCCAGTAGTATCACAGGGATCTACGAGCAGTACTTC. This codes for CASSITGIYEQYF.

The sample holds one count of this clone. The V and J genes are TRBV5-1 and TRBJ2-3, with TRBD2 as a possible D gene (5 bases). The CDR3 is made up of 15 amino acids. Germline V gene data show CDR1 as SGHRS and CDR2 as YFSETQ. Trimming pared 4 bases from V and 1 base from J, leaving 13 bases between. This chain's CDR3 is CASSQRGSGTDTQYF. For the CDR3, the DNA is TGCGCCAGCAGCCAAAGAGGGAGCGGCACAGATACGCAGTATTTT.

This clone was observed a single time. The chain recombines TRBV5-1 with TRBJ2-3; weak D call: TRBD1 (5 bases). CDR1 and CDR2 (germline): SGHRS, YFSETQ. V was shortened by 4 bases and J by 4 bases, with 16 bases between the two germline ends. This CDR3 has 15 amino acids. CDR3 in DNA: TGCGCCAGCAGCCGCTCCGGGCCACAGGCAGATACGCAGTATTTT. Residues: CASSRSGPQADTQYF.

CDR3 region: CASSLEGASTDTQYF. DNA for the CDR3: TGTGCCAGCAGCTTAGAGGGGGCTAGCACAGATACGCAGTATTTT. The chain combines TRBV7-8 with TRBJ2-3, with 7 positions matching TRBD1. Unmatched junction bases numbered 1, after V lost 1 base and J lost 0 bases. CDR3 length: 15 amino acids. The germline CDR1 and CDR2 sequences are SGHVS and FQNEAQ.

This clone was seen once. The genes are TRBV6-5 and TRBJ1-2; unclear D gene. CDR1 is MNHEY, CDR2 SVGAGI, per germline. This CDR3 comprises 13 residues. Trimming pared 6 bases from V and 6 bases from J, leaving 14 bases between. CDR3 region: CASRNFRSNGYTF. CDR3 bases: TGTGCCAGCAGAAACTTCCGATCCAATGGCTACACCTTC.

The rearrangement uses TRBV11-3 and TRBJ2-7, with D perhaps TRBD1 (6 bases). There are 15 residues in the CDR3. CDR1 and CDR2 from the germline V gene are SGHNT and YENEEA. The ends were cut back, 1 base at V and 3 bases at J, with 13 bases in the middle. The CDR3 here is CASSLGAGQLYEQYF. In DNA form, the CDR3 reads TGTGCCAGCAGCTTAGGGGCCGGACAGCTCTACGAGCAGTACTTC.

V gene TRBV6-5 combines with J gene TRBJ1-4; D is unclear. V dropped 5 bases and J dropped 0 bases, with 7 bases sitting between them. The CDR3 is made up of 14 amino acids. Germline CDR1 reads MNHEY; CDR2 reads SVGAGI. DNA for the CDR3: TGTGCCAGCAGTACGAGGGCAACTAATGAAAAACTGTTTTTT. Translating it yields CASSTRATNEKLFF.

The V gene is TRBV12-5, the J gene TRBJ2-7, with TRBD2 identical over 8 bases. Per germline, CDR1 LGHNT and CDR2 FRNRAP. The junction had 15 bases not matched to a gene; V was cut back by 5 bases and J by 6 bases. The CDR3 loop spans 16 amino acids. The CDR3 DNA reads as TGTGCTAGTGGTCCCCCCAGCGGGGGCGCGGAAGGCGAGCAGTACTTC. Translating gives CASGPPSGGAEGEQYF.

In DNA, the CDR3 is TGTGCCAGCAGCCCCCCTCCGGGTCTCACAGATACGCAGTATTTT. Protein product: CASSPPPGLTDTQYF. The chain links TRBV7-2 to TRBJ2-3; D ambiguous. The CDR3 length is 15 residues. Germline-derived CDR1 and CDR2 are SGHTA and FQGNSA. V was shortened by 5 bases and J by 2 bases, with 14 bases between the two germline ends.

The chain is built from TRBV7-3 and TRBJ2-1; 8 bases are a match to TRBD2. The CDR3 sequence is 15 residues long. V dropped 0 bases and J dropped 6; count of bases not matched to a gene: 4. Germline lookup yields CDR1 SGHTA and CDR2 FQGTGA. The CDR3 region is CASSLTSGTTNEQFF. CDR3 in DNA: TGTGCCAGCAGCTTAACTAGCGGGACCACCAATGAGCAGTTCTTC.

The chain recombines TRBV12-5 with TRBJ2-3, with 9 bases fitting TRBD1. Germline V gene data show CDR1 as LGHNT and CDR2 as FRNRAP. CDR3 length: 17 residues. V trimming: 0 bases; J trimming: 6 bases; junction bases outside the gene matches: 10. CDR3 sequence reads: CASGLVRQGDTPDTQYF. The DNA of the CDR3 is TGTGCTAGTGGTTTGGTACGACAGGGGGACACCCCGGATACGCAGTATTTT. The whole variable domain, remainder taken from reference TRBV12-5 and TRBJ2-3, is DARVTQTPRHKVTEMGQEVTMRCQPILGHNTVFWYRQTMMQGLELLAYFRNRAPLDDSGMPKDRFSAEMPDATLATLKIQPSEPRDSAVYFCASGLVRQGDTPDTQYFGPGTRLTVL.

The chain recombines TRBV2 with TRBJ2-6; D is uncertain. The CDR3 extends over 14 amino acids. CDR1 is SNHLY and CDR2 is FYNNEI in the germline V gene. The germline V and J ends were trimmed by 5 bases and 11 bases, with 16 bases remaining between them. The CDR3 DNA sequence: TGTGCCAGCAGTCCCTTCGTGGCCGCAGACGTCCTGACTTTC. It is translated as CASSPFVAADVLTF.

The gene calls are TRBV9 and TRBJ1-4; the D is unclear. V was pared by 0 bases and J by 4 bases, with 10 bases between. The CDR3 has 15 amino acids. Germline assignment: CDR1 SGDLS and CDR2 YYNGEE. CDR3 residues: CASSVDVSHNEKLFF. The CDR3 DNA reads as TGTGCCAGCAGCGTAGATGTCAGTCATAATGAAAAACTGTTTTTT.

The chain has TRBV3-1 (or the pseudogene TRBV3-2) and TRBJ1-1; weak D call: TRBD1 (5 bases). V lost 1 base to trimming and J lost 7 bases, with 10 bases between them. The CDR3 covers 13 residues. Germline V gene lookup returns CDR1 LGHDT and CDR2 YNNKEL (reference sequence). The CDR3 DNA reads as TGTGCCAGCAGCCAAGTGTCAGGGATTGAAGCTTTCTTT. Its protein is CASSQVSGIEAFF.